The 26 T cell receptor beta chains below all came from one sample that was sequenced in a study of quantifying T cell responses using KT2 cells. Whole-study context: Reverse transcription used primers in the TCR alpha and beta constant regions.

A single-stranded UMI oligo with SP2 sequence was ligated to cDNA 3' ends. The first PCR ran 4 to 5 cycles with an equimolar RC1.1 and RC1.2 beta primer mix. One entry per CDR3 protein, called by TCRdb with MiXCR from the UMI-ligation and nested PCR reads. The data contain roughly 51,000 distinct CDR3 sequences, roughly 12% of them seen just once; the ten biggest clones take up about 9.4%. Sequenced material: PBMCs spiked with cells of the T cell clone KT2. Receptor source: a human donor.

The chain joins TRBV20-1 to TRBJ1-1; TRBD1 is a possible D gene (5 bases). The length of the CDR3 is 13 residues. V gave up 6 bases and J gave up 0 bases, with 11 bases separating them. Looked up from germline, CDR1 is DFQATT and CDR2 is SNEGSKA (reference sequence). The CDR3 DNA follows: TGCAGTGCAAAAAAACAGGTGAACACTGAAGCTTTCTTT. This sequence encodes CSAKKQVNTEAFF.

This clonotype was recorded a few times. The V gene is TRBV28, the J gene TRBJ1-2, with TRBD1 identical over 7 bases. Germline loops: CDR1 MDHEN, CDR2 SYDVKM. V lost 5 bases to trimming and J lost 0 bases; unmatched junction nucleotides: 6. CDR3 length equals 15 residues. CDR3: CASSTQGLANYGYTF. Written as DNA, the CDR3 is TGTGCCAGCAGTACACAGGGGTTAGCTAACTATGGCTACACCTTC.

The chain links TRBV11-3 to TRBJ2-3; 10 positions match TRBD2. Trimming removed 1 base from V and 5 bases from J; junction bases left unmatched: 6. Looked up from germline, CDR1 is SGHNT and CDR2 is YENEEA. CDR3 length equals 16 residues. The CDR3 sequence: CASSLVLAGAVDTQYF. In DNA form, the CDR3 reads TGTGCCAGCAGCTTAGTTCTAGCGGGAGCTGTAGATACGCAGTATTTT. The whole variable domain, remainder taken from reference TRBV11-3 and TRBJ2-3, is EAGVVQSPRYKIIEKKQPVAFWCNPISGHNTLYWYLQNLGQGPELLIRYENEEAVDDSQLPKDRFSAERLKGVDSTLKIQPAELGDSAVYLCASSLVLAGAVDTQYFGPGTRLTVL.

This sequence joins TRBV12-3 or TRBV12-4 and TRBJ2-1; 7 bases line up with TRBD2. Trimming took 9 bases from V and 6 from J; bases not matched to a gene: 14. CDR3 length: 15 amino acids. The CDR3 spells CASHPGGATINEQFF. As DNA, the CDR3 is TGTGCCAGTCACCCGGGGGGAGCTACGATCAATGAGCAGTTCTTC.

This clonotype showed up many times. The rearrangement uses TRBV10-3 and TRBJ2-7, with D tentatively TRBD2 (5 bases). This CDR3 region has 15 residues. Trimming removed 6 bases at V and 0 bases at J, with 15 bases between. Germline V gene data show CDR1 as ENHRY and CDR2 as SYGVKD. CDR3 coding DNA: TGTGCCATCAGAAATAAAAGCGGCCACTCCTACGAGCAGTACTTC. Protein sequence: CAIRNKSGHSYEQYF.

This clonotype was observed many times. The chain couples TRBV13 to TRBJ2-1; tentative D call: TRBD2 (6 bases). This CDR3 spans 12 amino acids. CDR1 is PRHDT, CDR2 FYEKMQ, per germline (reference sequence). With 5 bases removed from V and 12 bases from J, the gap between germline ends came to 14 bases. CDR3 sequence: CASSPAGTGQFF. The DNA for the CDR3 is TGTGCCAGCAGCCCAGCCGGGACTGGGCAGTTCTTC.

The chain joins TRBV2 to TRBJ2-7; D is unresolved. Trimming removed 5 bases from V and 0 bases from J, with 11 bases in between. Germline CDR1 reads SNHLY; CDR2 reads FYNNEI. The CDR3 loop spans 14 amino acids. The CDR3 nucleotides read TGTGCCAGCAGTCCTCGGCCCACCTCCTACGAGCAGTACTTC. It codes for CASSPRPTSYEQYF.

The sample holds many counts of this clonotype. V usage is TRBV6-6 and J usage is TRBJ1-1, with D uncertain. V lost 2 bases and J lost 9, with 10 bases in between. Germline V gene sequence: CDR1 MNHNY, CDR2 SVGAGI (reference sequence). The CDR3 loop spans 12 amino acids. CDR3 protein: CASSYLEVQAFF. The CDR3 DNA reads TGTGCCAGCAGTTACCTCGAGGTGCAAGCTTTCTTT.

This clonotype has only a few counts. CDR3 sequence reads: CASSEFSGGDEQFF. The CDR3 DNA sequence: TGTGCCAGCAGTGAATTTAGTGGCGGGGATGAGCAGTTCTTC. The genes are TRBV25-1 and TRBJ2-1, with D maybe TRBD2 (6 bases). Looked up from germline, CDR1 is MGHDK and CDR2 is SYGVNS. This CDR3 has 14 amino acids. The V gene lost 1 base and the J gene lost 8 bases, with 12 bases spanning the gap.

This clonotype showed up many times. The rearrangement links TRBV12-3 or TRBV12-4 to TRBJ1-3, with D tentatively TRBD1 (6 bases). V was cut by 5 bases and J by 5 bases, with 22 bases left in between. The CDR3 contains 17 residues. CDR3 bases: TGTGCCAGCAGTCCCCAGGGAGACGGGGGGCCGAGAAACACCATATATTTT. Protein sequence: CASSPQGDGGPRNTIYF.

This clonotype was observed a handful of times. J is TRBJ1-1 and V is TRBV6-5; 9 nucleotides line up with TRBD1. Germline CDR1 and CDR2: MNHEY and SVGAGI. V gave up 5 bases and J gave up 5 bases; unmatched junction bases: 6. This CDR3 comprises 14 residues. The CDR3 is CASSKTGGSTEAFF. CDR3 sequence (DNA): TGTGCCAGCAGTAAGACAGGGGGAAGTACTGAAGCTTTCTTT.

There are a few counts of this clonotype. V is TRBV4-3 and J is TRBJ2-2; D gene unclear. Germline V gives CDR1 LGHNA, CDR2 YSLEER. This CDR3 has 15 amino acids. The V end was cut by 3 bases, the J end by 5 bases, with 13 bases between. CDR3 loop: CASSQDRAITGELFF. CDR3 in DNA: TGCGCCAGCAGCCAGGATAGGGCTATTACCGGGGAGCTGTTTTTT.

The table lists this clonotype with a few counts. The genes are TRBV7-6 and TRBJ1-1, with D possibly matching TRBD1 (5 bases). The CDR3 is 14 residues long. The V gene lost 8 bases and the J gene lost 4 bases, with 17 bases spanning the gap. CDR1 and CDR2 (germline): SGHVS, FNYEAQ. The CDR3 sequence: CASRPTDIFTEAFF. For the CDR3, the DNA is TGTGCCAGCCGCCCGACAGATATCTTCACTGAAGCTTTCTTT.

As to this clonotype: A much larger clone differs by one base, so this may be a read error. The J gene is TRBJ2-5, the V gene TRBV30; D gene uncertain. This CDR3 region has 13 residues. Germline V CDR1 and CDR2: GTSNPN, SVGIG (reference sequence). CDR3 in amino acids: CAWIRPPVSTLYF. In nucleotides, the CDR3 is TGTGCCTGGATAAGACCACCTGTTTCGACCCTGTACTTC.

This clonotype showed up just a few times. The chain has TRBV5-4 and TRBJ2-1; 10 bases fit TRBD2. Per the germline V gene, CDR1 is SGHNT and CDR2 is YYREEE (reference sequence). V shed 4 bases and J 4 bases; nucleotides not matched to a gene: 14. This CDR3 contains 18 residues. The CDR3 is CASSDSDLLAGGYNEQFF. CDR3 DNA sequence: TGTGCCAGCAGCGATTCCGACCTCTTAGCGGGGGGTTACAATGAGCAGTTCTTC. Based on the CDR3 plus reference TRBV5-4 and TRBJ2-1, the full variable domain is ETGVTQSPTHLIKTRGQQVTLRCSSQSGHNTVSWYQQALGQGPQFIFQYYREEENGRGNFPPRFSGLQFPNYSSELNVNALELDDSALYLCASSDSDLLAGGYNEQFFGPGTRLTVL.

The chain carries TRBV2 and TRBJ2-7, with D possibly TRBD1 on 6 matching bases. Germline CDR1 is SNHLY and CDR2 is FYNNEI. V was pared by 2 bases and J by 5 bases, with 13 bases between. The CDR3 covers 14 residues. The CDR3 is CASSETDRRNEQYF. For the CDR3, the DNA is TGTGCCAGCAGTGAAACCGACAGGAGGAACGAGCAGTACTTC.

The gene calls are TRBV7-8 and TRBJ1-5; 9 bases match TRBD1. Germline CDR1 is SGHVS and CDR2 is FQNEAQ. With 0 bases clipped from V and 3 bases from J, the junction kept 3 bases outside the gene matches. The CDR3 is made up of 16 amino acids. The CDR3 DNA is TGTGCCAGCAGCTTAGCCGGGACAGGGTTCAATCAGCCCCAGCATTTT. Amino acids: CASSLAGTGFNQPQHF.

This clonotype was recorded a few times. A junction boundary mismatches the germline segment, possibly from a read error. The J gene is TRBJ1-4, the V gene TRBV7-2, with D unresolved. The germline CDR1 and CDR2 sequences are SGHTA and FQGNSA. This CDR3 contains 14 residues. CDR3 residues: CASTLGGNNEKLFF. The CDR3 bases are TGTGCCAGCACCTTAGGTGGGAATAATGAAAAACTGTTTTTT.

V gene TRBV12-3 or TRBV12-4 combines with J gene TRBJ2-3; the match to TRBD2 covers 9 bases. V lost 4 bases to trimming and J lost 4 bases; unmatched junction nucleotides: 15. The CDR3 consists of 18 residues. CDR3 sequence: CASSSPSGMVRDADTQYF. CDR3 coding DNA: TGTGCCAGCAGTTCCCCTAGCGGGATGGTCCGAGATGCAGATACGCAGTATTTT.

This clonotype turned up a few times. This chain uses TRBV29-1 with TRBJ2-1; D might be TRBD2 (5 bases). This CDR3 region has 13 residues. Per germline, CDR1 SQVTM and CDR2 ANQGSEA. Trimming removed 6 bases at V and 2 bases at J, with 11 bases between. The CDR3 region has the DNA TGCAGCGTCCCCCGGGGAACCTACAATGAGCAGTTCTTC. This codes for CSVPRGTYNEQFF.

This clonotype was found many times. The V and J genes are TRBV3-1 and TRBJ2-5; D not certain. Germline CDR1 LGHDT, CDR2 YNNKEL (reference sequence). Between the trimmed V and J ends, which lost 0 bases and 9 bases, there was a span of 14 bases. The CDR3 contains 14 residues. Written as DNA, the CDR3 is TGTGCCAGCAGCCAAGATCGGCGGCCTTGGGCCCAGTACTTC. Protein sequence: CASSQDRRPWAQYF.

Details on this clonotype: One base away lies a much larger clone, so this may be a sequencing read error. The chain carries TRBV7-8 and TRBJ1-5; D gene uncertain. The CDR3 spans 14 residues. CDR1 is SGHVS, CDR2 FQNEAQ, per germline. V was cut by 4 bases and J by 1 base, with 8 bases left in between. The CDR3 reads CASSSRVSNQPQHF. CDR3 sequence (DNA): TGTGCCAGCAGCTCCCGGGTCAGCAATCAGCCCCAGCATTTT.

A few counts support this clonotype. The J gene is TRBJ2-7, the V gene TRBV24-1; 8 bases agree with TRBD1. The CDR3 sequence is 14 residues long. V was pared by 4 bases and J by 5 bases, with 6 bases of the junction left unmatched. Germline V gene sequence: CDR1 KGHDR, CDR2 SFDVKD. CDR3 in DNA: TGTGCCACCAGTGAGACAGGGGTGGTCCACGAGCAGTACTTC. It specifies CATSETGVVHEQYF.

This clonotype turned up a few times. The chain combines TRBV6-1 with TRBJ1-4; D unclear. The germline V gene has CDR1 MNHNS and CDR2 SASEGT. This CDR3 region has 13 residues. V dropped 1 base and J dropped 4 bases, with 4 bases sitting between them. The CDR3 region is CASSEVDNEKLFF. The CDR3 DNA reads as TGTGCCAGCAGTGAAGTAGATAATGAAAAACTGTTTTTT.

There are many counts of this clonotype. V gene TRBV5-6 combines with J gene TRBJ1-4; 10 bases fit TRBD1. V shed 1 base, J shed 5 bases, and the junction held 2 bases outside the gene matches. This CDR3 has 15 amino acids. Germline CDR1 SGHDT, CDR2 YYEEEE. CDR3: CASSLTGQGNEKLFF. The CDR3 DNA sequence: TGTGCCAGCAGCTTGACGGGACAGGGGAATGAAAAACTGTTTTTT.

This clonotype was detected a few times. The V call is TRBV28, the J call TRBJ1-2; 7 positions agree with TRBD1. The V and J ends lost 6 bases and 4 bases, in that order; junction bases with no gene match: 11. CDR3 length: 15 residues. Per the germline V gene, CDR1 is MDHEN and CDR2 is SYDVKM. CDR3 sequence: CASSPMGQLLYGYTF. CDR3 DNA sequence: TGTGCCAGCAGCCCAATGGGACAGCTGCTCTATGGCTACACCTTC.